This is a list of T cell receptor beta chains from one sample in a study of neurological immune-mediated disorders. TCRdb re-called the 5' RACE reads through MiXCR, storing one row per CDR3 protein. The sample lists under 40,000 distinct CDR3 sequences; nearly 7.5% were seen once. The sequenced material came from PBMCs. All receptors derive from a woman aged 35 to 49 in good health. The CDR3 runs from the conserved cysteine through the conserved F or W.

j_call v_call cdr3_aa
TRBJ2-1 TRBV5-1 CAGSQTSEQFF
TRBJ1-2 TRBV28 CASSVSPGGPSYGYTF
TRBJ1-1 TRBV5-1 CASSLMGGGMNTEAFF
TRBJ1-2 TRBV28 CASSPFSGGNYGYTF
TRBJ2-2 TRBV12-3/TRBV12-4 CASSSGVGELFF
TRBJ2-1 TRBV6-6 CASSYNGRRGHEQFF
TRBJ2-5 TRBV11-3 CASSLAGAQETQYF
TRBJ1-5 TRBV12-3/TRBV12-4 CASSLTSNQPQHF
TRBJ2-2 TRBV5-1 CASSLAGTGGGDTGELFF
TRBJ2-4 TRBV5-1 CASSLQGTKNIQYF
TRBJ2-1 TRBV11-2 CASSISGVSYNEQFF
TRBJ2-2 TRBV28 CASSPYVTSVNTGELFF
TRBJ2-7 TRBV6-1 CASSSWVGANYEQYF
TRBJ1-6 TRBV3-1 CASQTGLNSPLHF
TRBJ2-7 TRBV7-6 CASSIQGHEQYF
TRBJ2-3 TRBV7-8 CASSLGTGEDTQYF
TRBJ2-1 TRBV28 CASHTTGERNEQFF
TRBJ1-2 TRBV6-5 CASSYAGVGGYTF
TRBJ1-1 TRBV5-1 CASSLVIGTEAFF
TRBJ2-3 TRBV20-1 CSASQIAAPVNTQYF
TRBJ2-2 TRBV7-7 CASSLGRTGELFF
TRBJ2-3 TRBV5-8 CASSKGLAVTTGTQYF
TRBJ1-1 TRBV12-3/TRBV12-4 CASSFWRADTEAFF
TRBJ1-3 TRBV14 CASSQEGLSWMDTIYF
TRBJ1-2 TRBV10-3 CAIMESSVYGYTF
TRBJ2-4 TRBV7-9 CASSQTVRNIQYF
TRBJ1-4 TRBV21-1 CASTTSGTGEEKLFF
TRBJ2-3 TRBV28 CALNGGSDTQYF